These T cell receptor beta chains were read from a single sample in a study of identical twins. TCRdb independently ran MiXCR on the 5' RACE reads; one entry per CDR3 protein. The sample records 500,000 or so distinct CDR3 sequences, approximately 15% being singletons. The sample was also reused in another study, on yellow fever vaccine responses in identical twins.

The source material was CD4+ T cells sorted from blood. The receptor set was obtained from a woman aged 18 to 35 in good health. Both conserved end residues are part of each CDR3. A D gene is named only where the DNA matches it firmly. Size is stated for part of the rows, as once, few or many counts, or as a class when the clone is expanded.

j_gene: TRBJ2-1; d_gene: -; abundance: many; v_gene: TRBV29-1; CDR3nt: TGCAGCGTCCTCCGGACAGACAATGAGCAGTTCTTC; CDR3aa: CSVLRTDNEQFF
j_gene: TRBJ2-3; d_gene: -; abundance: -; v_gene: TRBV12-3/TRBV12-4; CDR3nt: TGTGCCAGCAGTTTAGCGGCCGCCACAGATACGCAGTATTTT; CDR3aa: CASSLAAATDTQYF
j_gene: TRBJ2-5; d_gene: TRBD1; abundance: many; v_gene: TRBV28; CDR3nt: TGTGCCAGCAGTTTGCCAGGGGGCCAAGAGACCCAGTACTTC; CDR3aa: CASSLPGGQETQYF
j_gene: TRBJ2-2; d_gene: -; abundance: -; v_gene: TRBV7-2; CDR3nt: TGTGCCAGCAGCTACAACAGCGGCACCGGGGAGCTGTTTTTT; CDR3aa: CASSYNSGTGELFF
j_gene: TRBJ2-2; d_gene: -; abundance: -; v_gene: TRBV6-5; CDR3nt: TGTGCCAGCAGTTACTCGGCAGGGAGGATCAACACCGGGGAGCTGTTTTTT; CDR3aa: CASSYSAGRINTGELFF
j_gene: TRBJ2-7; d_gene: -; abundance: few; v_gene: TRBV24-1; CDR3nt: TGTGCCACCAGTGACCCTAGGAGCTCCTACGAGCAGTACTTC; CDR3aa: CATSDPRSSYEQYF
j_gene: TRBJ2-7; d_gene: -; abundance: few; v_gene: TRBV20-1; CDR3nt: TGCAGTGCTAGAGTCGCGGGTTACGAGCAGTACTTC; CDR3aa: CSARVAGYEQYF
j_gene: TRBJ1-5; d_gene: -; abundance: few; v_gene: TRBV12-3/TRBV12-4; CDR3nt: TGTGCCAGCAGTTGGACAGCTAATCAGCCCCAGCATTTT; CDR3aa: CASSWTANQPQHF
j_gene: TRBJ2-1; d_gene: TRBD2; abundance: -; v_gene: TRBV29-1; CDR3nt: TGCAGCGTGGGACTAGCGGGGGCCTACAATGAGCAGTTCTTC; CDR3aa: CSVGLAGAYNEQFF
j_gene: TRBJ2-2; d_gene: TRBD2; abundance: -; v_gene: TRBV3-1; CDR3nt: TGTGCCAGCAGCTGCCGGACTAGCGGGAGTACCGGGGAGCTGTTTTTT; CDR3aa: CASSCRTSGSTGELFF
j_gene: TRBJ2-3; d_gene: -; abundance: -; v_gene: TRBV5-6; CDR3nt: TGTGCCAGCAGCTTGCCGGCCTACACAGATACGCAGTATTTT; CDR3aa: CASSLPAYTDTQYF
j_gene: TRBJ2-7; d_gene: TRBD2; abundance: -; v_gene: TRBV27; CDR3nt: TGTGCCAGCAGTTGGGAGGGGCCCCCCAGATCCGAGCAGTACTTC; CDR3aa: CASSWEGPPRSEQYF
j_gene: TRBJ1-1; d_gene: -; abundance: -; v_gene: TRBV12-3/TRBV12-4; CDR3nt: TGTGCCAGCAGTCTACAAGTAGGGAACACTGAAGCTTTCTTT; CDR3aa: CASSLQVGNTEAFF